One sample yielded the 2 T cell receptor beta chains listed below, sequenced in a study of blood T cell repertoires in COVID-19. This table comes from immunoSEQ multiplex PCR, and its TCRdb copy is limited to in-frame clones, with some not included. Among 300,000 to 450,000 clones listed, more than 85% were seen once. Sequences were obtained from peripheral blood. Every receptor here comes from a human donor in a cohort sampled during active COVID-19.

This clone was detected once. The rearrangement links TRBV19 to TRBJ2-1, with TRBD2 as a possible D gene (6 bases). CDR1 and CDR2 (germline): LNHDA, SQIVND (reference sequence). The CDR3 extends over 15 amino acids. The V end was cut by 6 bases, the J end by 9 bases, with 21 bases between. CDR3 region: CASRQPGTTGGEQFF. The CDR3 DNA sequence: TGTGCCAGTAGACAACCCGGGACGACCGGGGGTGAGCAGTTCTTC.

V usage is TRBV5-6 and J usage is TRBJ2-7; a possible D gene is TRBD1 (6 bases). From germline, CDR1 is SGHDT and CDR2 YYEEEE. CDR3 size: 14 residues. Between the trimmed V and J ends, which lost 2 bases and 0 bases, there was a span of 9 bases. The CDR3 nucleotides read TGTGCCAGCAGCTTAGGACAGCTCTCCTACGAGCAGTACTTC. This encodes CASSLGQLSYEQYF.